One T cell receptor beta chain is described in this entry. The table lists this clonotype with a count of one. Its antigen specificity is not known. Per-base quality was not reported, and no clone a single base away is much larger than it. A read on its own is weak evidence. This sample was included in a study of T cell repertoires in cytomegalovirus infection (dated by TCRdb to the late 2010s). Regarding the study in general: The peptide stimulations were aimed at well-studied HLA-B-restricted epitopes as well as recently identified HLA-C-restricted CMV epitopes, whose presentation resists viral immunomodulation. Donor HLA type was relevant to the analysis, because carriage of CMV infection together with the matching HLA type was indicated by public TCR beta signatures. General study outcomes and caveats: The ex vivo response was dominated by HLA-C-restricted CMV-specific TCR beta clonotypes, which also provided the single most frequent clonotype in two of eight donors. In both this cohort and an independent 352-donor cohort, the cumulative frequency of public TCR beta family members distinguished carriers of CMV infection plus the relevant HLA type.

Instrument used: Illumina HiSeq 1500. TCRdb took the public reads, trimmed them with fastp at Q25, ran MiXCR for clone calling and kept in-frame beta chains. Entries are consolidated by CDR3 protein sequence, retaining the most common genes and DNA. The sample has 450,000 to 600,000 distinct CDR3 sequences on record, roughly 34% of them singletons. The ten largest clonotypes hold about 17% of the sample. The sample's treatment or condition label, decoded: in vitro stimulation with specific CMV peptide epitopes to enrich CMV-specific T cells. The clonotype was recovered from a human donor in good health (CMV status not recorded). Some clones in this sample may be carry-over from other donors' samples. Sequences were derived from cultured PBMCs, sampled from culture after CMV antigen stimulation.

The DNA reads as follows: TGTGCCAGCAGCTTAGAGGCAGTGGGTGGCCTAGCGGGAAGCACAGATACGCAGTATTTT. This sequence encodes CASSLEAVGGLAGSTDTQYF. Here the chain combines TRBV7-2 and TRBJ2-3; 9 nucleotides in the junction match TRBD2. The CDR3 measures 20 amino acids from cysteine to phenylalanine. This entry keeps only the CDR3 DNA: 60 bases, framed from base 1. Clipping removes 1 base from V and 0 bases from J, with 14 as the unmatched junction base count. Via the germline V gene, CDR1 is SGHTA and CDR2 FQGNSA. The full variable domain, completed from the reference TRBV7-2 and TRBJ2-3 proteins outside the CDR3, reads GAGVSQSPSNKVTEKGKDVELRCDPISGHTALYWYRQSLGQGLEFLIYFQGNSAPDKSGLPSDRFSAERTGGSVSTLTIQRTQQEDSAVYLCASSLEAVGGLAGSTDTQYFGPGTRLTVL.